These 24 T cell receptor beta chains were sequenced from one sample in a study of CD8 T cells in Susac syndrome. Reverse transcription of roughly 0.5 to 1 ug RNA was performed with random hexamers. TCRdb reprocessed the immunoSEQ multiplex PCR reads via MiXCR and lists one record per CDR3 protein. The sample lists under 350,000 distinct CDR3 sequences, 92% occurring once. The sequenced material came from CD4+ T cells from PBMCs. The receptors stem from a human donor with multiple sclerosis.

The CDR3 sequence is CSAPGGVVGYTF. Here the CDR3 DNA reads TGCAGTGCCCCGGGGGGCGTGGTTGGCTACACCTTC. The V gene is TRBV20-1, the J gene TRBJ1-2, with D maybe TRBD1 (6 bases). This CDR3 has 12 amino acids. Between the trimmed V and J ends, which lost 6 bases and 7 bases, there was a span of 15 bases. Germline V gives CDR1 DFQATT, CDR2 SNEGSKA (reference sequence).

The chain recombines TRBV18 with TRBJ1-5, with TRBD1 matching 8 bases. The CDR3 is 15 residues long. V was pared by 3 bases and J by 2 bases, with 3 bases of the junction left unmatched. The V gene's germline CDR1 is KGHSH and CDR2 LQKENI. CDR3 in amino acids: CASSPQGQGNQPQHF. For the CDR3, the DNA is TGTGCCAGCTCACCCCAGGGACAGGGCAATCAGCCCCAGCATTTT.

This clonotype showed up just once. J is TRBJ2-1 and V is TRBV6-6, with 8 bases aligning to TRBD2. V lost 7 bases to trimming and J lost 9 bases; unmatched junction nucleotides: 8. Germline V CDR1 and CDR2: MNHNY, SVGAGI (reference sequence). This CDR3 contains 13 residues. The CDR3 protein is CASTWGTRGEQFF. The CDR3 nucleotides read TGTGCCAGCACCTGGGGGACTAGGGGTGAGCAGTTCTTC.

The chain combines TRBV5-1 with TRBJ2-5; 11 bases align to TRBD2. Germline trimming cut 5 bases from V and 2 bases from J; bases unmatched to any gene: 5. The CDR3 length is 15 residues. The germline gives CDR1 SGHRS, CDR2 YFSETQ. The CDR3 coding sequence is TGCGCCAGCAGGCTGGGGACTAGCGGACAAGAGACCCAGTACTTC. Amino acid sequence: CASRLGTSGQETQYF.

This clonotype was seen a few times. One end of the junction is discordant with germline, which a read error may explain. V gene TRBV7-7 combines with J gene TRBJ2-5; 8 positions agree with TRBD1. The CDR3 totals 14 residues. Per the germline V gene, CDR1 is SSHAT and CDR2 is FNYEAQ (reference sequence). The CDR3 loop is CASSSTGGKETQYF. The CDR3, as DNA: TGTGCTAGCAGCTCCACAGGGGGTAAAGAGACCCAGTACTTC.

This clonotype was recorded once. The CDR3 loop is CASSNMAGEWNEQYF. The DNA for the CDR3 is TGTGCCAGTAGTAATATGGCGGGGGAGTGGAACGAGCAGTACTTC. The chain carries TRBV19 and TRBJ2-7; 7 positions match TRBD2. The germline CDR1 and CDR2 sequences are LNHDA and SQIVND (reference sequence). Trimming at V came to 4 bases and at J to 5 bases, leaving 11 bases not matched to a gene. The CDR3 runs to 15 residues.

The chain combines TRBV30 with TRBJ2-3; 8 positions agree with TRBD2. This CDR3 region has 14 residues. Per germline, CDR1 GTSNPN and CDR2 SVGIG (reference sequence). The V gene end was trimmed by 7 bases and the J gene end by 0 bases; junction bases not matched to a gene: 6. The CDR3 region is CASSGGSSTDTQYF. The CDR3 DNA is TGTGCCTCAAGCGGGGGATCTAGCACAGATACGCAGTATTTT. The full variable domain, its missing parts supplied by reference TRBV30 and TRBJ2-3, is SQTIHQWPATLVQPVGSPLSLECTVEGTSNPNLYWYRQAAGRGLQLLFYSVGIGQISSEVPQNLSASRPQDRQFILSSKKLLLSDSGFYLCASSGGSSTDTQYFGPGTRLTVL.

V and J are TRBV7-9 and TRBJ1-5; D is unclear. The CDR3 runs 12 residues. V was cut by 1 base and J by 7 bases, with 5 bases left in between. Germline V lookup: CDR1 SEHNR, CDR2 FQNEAQ (reference sequence). In DNA form, the CDR3 reads TGTGCCAGCAGCTTAGTTGGGCAGCCCCAGCATTTT. This gives the protein CASSLVGQPQHF.

The chain combines TRBV7-9 with TRBJ2-1, with a weak D call TRBD2 (5 bases). Germline loops: CDR1 SEHNR, CDR2 FQNEAQ (reference sequence). The CDR3 has 11 amino acids. The ends were cut back, 6 bases at V and 7 bases at J, with 7 bases in the middle. This chain's CDR3 is CASRWENEQFF. The CDR3 DNA reads TGTGCCAGCAGGTGGGAGAATGAGCAGTTCTTC.

The V call is TRBV29-1, the J call TRBJ2-2; 10 positions match TRBD2. Germline CDR1 reads SQVTM; CDR2 reads ANQGSEA. This CDR3 has 14 amino acids. V was pared by 7 bases and J by 3 bases, with 5 bases of the junction left unmatched. CDR3 in amino acids: CSGRTSGYTGELFF. The DNA of the CDR3 is TGCAGCGGAAGGACTAGCGGTTACACCGGGGAGCTGTTTTTT.

This chain links TRBV29-1 with TRBJ2-7; 7 nucleotides match TRBD2. This CDR3 has 13 residues. In germline, CDR1 is SQVTM, CDR2 ANQGSEA. The J segment lost 3 bases and the V segment lost 5 bases, leaving 7 bases of the junction unmatched. DNA for the CDR3: TGCAGCGTTCGTCCAGCGGGAAACTACGAGCAGTACTTC. Protein product: CSVRPAGNYEQYF.

The chain carries TRBV15 and TRBJ1-1; unclear D gene. V lost 8 bases and J lost 0, with 10 bases in between. CDR3 length: 13 amino acids. CDR1 and CDR2 from the germline V gene are LNHNV and YYDKDF (reference sequence). CDR3 nucleotide sequence: TGTGCCACCTCCCCGTTCATGAACACTGAAGCTTTCTTT. Translated, it gives CATSPFMNTEAFF.

The rearrangement joins TRBV29-1 to TRBJ2-1; TRBD2 aligns across 12 bases. The V and J ends lost 5 bases and 4 bases, in that order; junction bases with no gene match: 6. The CDR3 sequence is 15 residues long. CDR1 is SQVTM and CDR2 is ANQGSEA in the germline V gene. DNA for the CDR3: TGCAGCGTTCTGACTAGCGGGAGCAAGTACAATGAGCAGTTCTTC. This gives the protein CSVLTSGSKYNEQFF.

This clonotype was seen a single time. The chain recombines TRBV19 with TRBJ2-2, with TRBD2 matching over 13 bases. From germline, CDR1 is LNHDA and CDR2 SQIVND (reference sequence). This CDR3 has 19 amino acids. The V and J ends lost 5 bases and 4 bases, in that order; junction bases with no gene match: 13. This CDR3 is CASSLRTSGGHRGTGELFF. Here the CDR3 DNA reads TGTGCCAGTAGTCTACGGACTAGCGGGGGTCATCGTGGCACCGGGGAGCTGTTTTTT.

This clonotype was recorded once. This chain connects TRBV12-3 or TRBV12-4 to TRBJ1-2; 10 bases match TRBD1. The J segment lost 4 bases and the V segment lost 7 bases, leaving 6 bases of the junction unmatched. The CDR3 length is 14 residues. CDR3 residues: CASTRDRGVYGYTF. In DNA, the CDR3 is TGTGCCAGCACCAGGGACAGGGGCGTCTATGGCTACACCTTC.

The chain is built from TRBV24-1 and TRBJ1-5, with TRBD1 identical over 8 bases. CDR1 is KGHDR and CDR2 is SFDVKD in the germline V gene. The CDR3 is 14 residues long. The J segment lost 4 bases and the V segment lost 6 bases, leaving 4 bases of the junction unmatched. CDR3 protein: CATSRTGNNQPQHF. The DNA for the CDR3 is TGTGCCACCAGTCGGACAGGGAATAATCAGCCCCAGCATTTT.

Concerning this clonotype itself: A clone one base away is much larger, so this may be a read error. V and J are TRBV7-2 and TRBJ1-1; D is ambiguous. V was pared by 1 base and J by 4 bases, with 7 bases between. This CDR3 is 13 amino acids long. Germline assignment: CDR1 SGHTA and CDR2 FQGNSA. The CDR3 region is CASSLGVTTEAFF. CDR3 sequence (DNA): TGTGCCAGCAGCTTAGGGGTGACCACTGAAGCTTTCTTT.

The genes are TRBV6-2 or TRBV6-3 and TRBJ1-6; a possible D gene is TRBD1 (6 bases). The CDR3 consists of 15 residues. CDR1 MNHEY and CDR2 SVGEGT come from the germline V gene. V was pared by 8 bases and J by 6 bases, with 17 bases between. Here the CDR3 DNA reads TGTGCCAGCTCCTACGCGGGGGCGGCTAATTCACCCCTCCACTTT. This codes for CASSYAGAANSPLHF.

The V gene is TRBV14, the J gene TRBJ1-4, with 7 bases that match TRBD1. This CDR3 region has 14 residues. Per germline, CDR1 SGHDN and CDR2 FVKESK. The trim removed 6 bases at V and 8 bases at J, leaving 9 bases unmatched. The DNA for the CDR3 is TGTGCCAGCAGTGACAGGGTTAATGAGGAAAAACTGTTTTTT. Its translation is CASSDRVNEEKLFF.

The chain links TRBV5-5 to TRBJ1-1; 10 positions agree with TRBD1. The CDR3 runs 17 residues. V was pared by 4 bases and J by 1 base, with 10 bases of the junction left unmatched. Per germline, CDR1 SGHKS and CDR2 YYEKEE (reference sequence). The CDR3 bases are TGTGCCAGCAGCAAGACAGGGGGCGCAAAGGGGAACACTGAAGCTTTCTTT. Its protein product is CASSKTGGAKGNTEAFF.

This clonotype was found once. V is TRBV6-2 or TRBV6-3 and J is TRBJ2-1; D is undetermined. V was cut by 0 bases and J by 5 bases, with 5 bases left in between. The CDR3 totals 13 residues. Germline CDR1 MNHEY, CDR2 SVGEGT. CDR3 nucleotide sequence: TGTGCCAGCAGTTACTCTGGGAACAATGAGCAGTTCTTC. Translating it yields CASSYSGNNEQFF.

The genes are TRBV7-2 and TRBJ1-4; no firm D call. The CDR3 consists of 15 residues. Deletions cut 3 bases from V and 2 bases from J, with 10 bases between. Germline V CDR1 and CDR2: SGHTA, FQGNSA. CDR3 in amino acids: CASSFNGGTNEKLFF. The CDR3 DNA reads as TGTGCCAGCAGCTTTAACGGTGGCACTAATGAAAAACTGTTTTTT. The variable domain in full, completed from reference TRBV7-2 and TRBJ1-4, reads GAGVSQSPSNKVTEKGKDVELRCDPISGHTALYWYRQSLGQGLEFLIYFQGNSAPDKSGLPSDRFSAERTGGSVSTLTIQRTQQEDSAVYLCASSFNGGTNEKLFFGSGTQLSVL.

The V and J genes are TRBV6-5 and TRBJ1-1; the D is unclear. The CDR3 covers 15 residues. In germline, CDR1 is MNHEY, CDR2 SVGAGI. The V end was cut by 0 bases, the J end by 4 bases, with 12 bases between. DNA of the CDR3: TGTGCCAGCAGTTACTCGAATGCGGAGGGCACTGAAGCTTTCTTT. Its protein product is CASSYSNAEGTEAFF.

The rearrangement joins TRBV20-1 to TRBJ2-5; 10 nucleotides match TRBD1. Germline V lookup: CDR1 DFQATT, CDR2 SNEGSKA (reference sequence). The CDR3 sequence is 14 residues long. J lost 4 bases, V lost 5 bases, and 7 bases had no gene match. The CDR3 nucleotides are TGCAGTGCTGAGGGACAGGGGTTCCTAGAGACCCAGTACTTC. As protein: CSAEGQGFLETQYF.